The sequence of this T cell receptor (beta chain) was determined in a study of CD8 T cells in Susac syndrome. Sequencing of TCR beta was undertaken in CD8+ and CD4+ T cells derived from blood. The authors negatively isolated CD8+ and CD4+ T cells and FACS-enriched TEMRA cells. Random hexamers were used to reverse transcribe about 0.5 to 1 ug of RNA. One entry per CDR3 protein results from TCRdb running MiXCR on the immunoSEQ multiplex PCR reads. Of around 200,000 distinct CDR3 sequences listed, approximately 94% are singletons. V dropped 3 bases and J dropped 6 bases, with 15 bases sitting between them. Looked up from germline, CDR1 is SGHAT and CDR2 is FQNNGV. The CDR3 totals 15 residues.

This clonotype was obtained from a human donor with multiple sclerosis. Sample: CD4+ T cells from PBMCs. V is TRBV11-2 and J is TRBJ2-1; D possibly corresponds to TRBD1 (6 bases). CDR3: CASSFGQPGLNEQFF. CDR3 in DNA: TGTGCCAGCAGCTTTGGACAGCCAGGACTCAATGAGCAGTTCTTC. The whole variable domain, remainder taken from reference TRBV11-2 and TRBJ2-1, is EAGVAQSPRYKIIEKRQSVAFWCNPISGHATLYWYQQILGQGPKLLIQFQNNGVVDDSQLPKDRFSAERLKGVDSTLKIQPAKLEDSAVYLCASSFGQPGLNEQFFGPGTRLTVL.